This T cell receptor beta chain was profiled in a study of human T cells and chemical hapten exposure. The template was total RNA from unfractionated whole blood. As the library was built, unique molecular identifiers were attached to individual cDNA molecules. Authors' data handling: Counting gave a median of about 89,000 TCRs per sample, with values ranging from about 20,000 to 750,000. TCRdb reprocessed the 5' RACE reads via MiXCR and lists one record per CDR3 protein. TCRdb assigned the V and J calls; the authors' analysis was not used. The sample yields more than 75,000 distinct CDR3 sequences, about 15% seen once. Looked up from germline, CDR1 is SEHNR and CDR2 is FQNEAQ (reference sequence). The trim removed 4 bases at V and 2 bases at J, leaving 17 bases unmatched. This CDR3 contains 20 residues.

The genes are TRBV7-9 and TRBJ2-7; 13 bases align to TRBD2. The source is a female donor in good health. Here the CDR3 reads CASSSTPGTSGMTDPYEQYF. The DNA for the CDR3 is TGTGCCAGCAGCTCTACCCCCGGGACTAGCGGGATGACCGACCCCTACGAGCAGTACTTC.